What follows describes a single T cell receptor (beta chain). The germline CDR1 and CDR2 sequences are SNHLY and FYNNEI. The CDR3 sequence is 15 residues long. Trimming removed 3 bases from V and 0 bases from J, with 10 bases in between. The data are from a study of blood T cell repertoires in COVID-19. The table came from immunoSEQ multiplex PCR; TCRdb's copy has only in-frame clones and leaves some out. Among approximately 260,000 clones listed, about 90% were seen once. This clonotype was sampled from a woman aged 40 to 50 with acute COVID-19. This chain uses TRBV2 with TRBJ2-3, with TRBD2 as a possible D gene (6 bases). The source material was PBMCs or T cells enriched from blood (not recorded which). CDR3 bases: TGTGCCAGCAGTGATCCCGGGACTAGCACAGATACGCAGTATTTT. As protein: CASSDPGTSTDTQYF.